This T cell receptor beta chain is drawn from a study of technical replicates of blood from a few donors. Libraries were prepared by immunoSEQ multiplex PCR; TCRdb keeps only in-frame clonotypes and omits some of them. Of about 72,000 clones in the sample, roughly 92% are singletons; the top ten hold over 0.35%. V lost 1 base, J lost 2 bases, and 16 bases lay in between. Germline CDR1 is SGHRS and CDR2 is YFSETQ. The CDR3 sequence is 16 residues long. The origin of this receptor is a human donor in good health. Sequencing input: T cells isolated from PBMCs. The rearrangement joins TRBV5-1 to TRBJ2-7, with D tentatively TRBD2 (6 bases). The CDR3 is CASSLSSGSGAYEQYF. DNA for the CDR3: TGCGCCAGCAGCTTGTCAAGCGGGTCTGGCGCCTACGAGCAGTACTTC.